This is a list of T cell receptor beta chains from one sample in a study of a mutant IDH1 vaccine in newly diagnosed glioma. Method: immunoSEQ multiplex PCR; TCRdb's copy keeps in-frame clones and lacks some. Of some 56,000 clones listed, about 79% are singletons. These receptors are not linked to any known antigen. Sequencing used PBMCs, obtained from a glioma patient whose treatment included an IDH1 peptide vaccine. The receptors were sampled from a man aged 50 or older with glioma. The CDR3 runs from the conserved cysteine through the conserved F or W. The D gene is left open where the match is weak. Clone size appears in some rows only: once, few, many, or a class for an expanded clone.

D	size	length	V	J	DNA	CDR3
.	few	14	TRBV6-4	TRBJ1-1	TGTGCCAGCCGAGGAACGGACCTGAACACTGAAGCTTTCTTT	CASRGTDLNTEAFF
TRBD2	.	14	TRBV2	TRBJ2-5	TGTGCCAGCCGAGGGGCTAGCGGAGAAGAGACCCAGTACTTC	CASRGASGEETQYF
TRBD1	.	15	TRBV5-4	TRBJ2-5	TGTGCCAGCAGCTCTAGACAGGGGTCACAAGAGACCCAGTACTTC	CASSSRQGSQETQYF
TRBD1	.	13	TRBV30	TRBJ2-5	TGTGCCTGGAGGGACAGGGGGCCAGAGACCCAGTACTTC	CAWRDRGPETQYF
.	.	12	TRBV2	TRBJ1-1	TGTGCCAGCGGGAGAGGGAGGACTGAAGCTTTCTTT	CASGRGRTEAFF
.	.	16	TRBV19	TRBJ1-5	TGTGCCAGTAGTATAGGTCGTAGGGTTAGCAATCAGCCCCAGCATTTT	CASSIGRRVSNQPQHF
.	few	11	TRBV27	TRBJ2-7	TGTGCCAGCCGCCGGGGGGCCGAGCAGTACTTC	CASRRGAEQYF
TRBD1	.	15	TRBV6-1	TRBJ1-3	TGTGCCAGCAGTGAGGACAGGGCAGGAGGAAACACCATATATTTT	CASSEDRAGGNTIYF
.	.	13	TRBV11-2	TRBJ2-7	TGTGCCAGCAGTTTCACAGGCAGCCACGAGCAGTACTTC	CASSFTGSHEQYF
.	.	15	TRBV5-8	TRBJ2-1	TGTGCCAGCAGCCGGTGGGGACCCCTTGGGAATGAGCAGTTCTTC	CASSRWGPLGNEQFF
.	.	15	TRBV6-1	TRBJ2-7	TGTGCCAGCATCGAGGGGCAGGGACCAACCTACGAGCAGTACTTC	CASIEGQGPTYEQYF
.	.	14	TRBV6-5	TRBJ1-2	TGTGCCAGCAGACGGGACGGTTCTAACTATGGCTACACCTTC	CASRRDGSNYGYTF
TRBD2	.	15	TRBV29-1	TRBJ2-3	TGCAGCGTGGACGGGGGGGGTTTTGGCACAGATACGCAGTATTTT	CSVDGGGFGTDTQYF
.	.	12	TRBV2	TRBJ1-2	TGTGCCAGCAGTGTTACCAGGGGTGGCTACACCTTC	CASSVTRGGYTF
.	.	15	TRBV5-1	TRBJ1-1	TGCGCCAGCAGCCCAACGCAGGGGTTGAACACTGAAGCTTTCTTT	CASSPTQGLNTEAFF
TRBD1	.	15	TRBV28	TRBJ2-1	TGTGCCAGCACGTCCCGGGACAGGGGGTACAATGAGCAGTTCTTC	CASTSRDRGYNEQFF
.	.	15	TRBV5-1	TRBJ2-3	TGCGCCAGCAGCTTACAGGGGGGGTCCAGGGATACGCAGTATTTT	CASSLQGGSRDTQYF
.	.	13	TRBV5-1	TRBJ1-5	TGCGCCAGCAGTTCGGGGACCAATCAGCCCCAGCATTTT	CASSSGTNQPQHF
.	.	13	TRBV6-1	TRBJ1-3	TGTGCCAGCAGTGAGTTCGGGGCGAACACCATATATTTT	CASSEFGANTIYF
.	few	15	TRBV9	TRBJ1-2	TGTGCCAGCAGCGTAGGGCACCCTCCGAACTATGGCTACACCTTC	CASSVGHPPNYGYTF
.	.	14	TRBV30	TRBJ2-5	TGTGCCTGGTCGGGGGGCAGCGGGCAAGAGACCCAGTACTTC	CAWSGGSGQETQYF
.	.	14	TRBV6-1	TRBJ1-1	TGTGCCAGCAGTGAAGCAGCGGGGGACACTGAAGCTTTCTTT	CASSEAAGDTEAFF
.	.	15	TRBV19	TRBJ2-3	TGTGCCAGTAGTATTGGGGACCTCGGGGGAGATACGCAGTATTTT	CASSIGDLGGDTQYF
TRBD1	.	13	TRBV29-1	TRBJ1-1	TGCAGCGCCTCGACAGGGGGAGGTACTGAAGCTTTCTTT	CSASTGGGTEAFF
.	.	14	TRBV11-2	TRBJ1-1	TGTGCCAGCAGCCCCCCCGGACAAAACACTGAAGCTTTCTTT	CASSPPGQNTEAFF
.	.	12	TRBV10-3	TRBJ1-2	TGTGCCATCAGTGACAGGGGTGAAGGCTACACCTTC	CAISDRGEGYTF
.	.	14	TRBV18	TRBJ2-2	TGTGCCAGCTCACCTCCAGAGTTATCCGGGGAGCTGTTTTTT	CASSPPELSGELFF
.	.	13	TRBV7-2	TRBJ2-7	TGTGCCAGCAGCTTAACAGGGCCCTACGAGCAGTACTTC	CASSLTGPYEQYF